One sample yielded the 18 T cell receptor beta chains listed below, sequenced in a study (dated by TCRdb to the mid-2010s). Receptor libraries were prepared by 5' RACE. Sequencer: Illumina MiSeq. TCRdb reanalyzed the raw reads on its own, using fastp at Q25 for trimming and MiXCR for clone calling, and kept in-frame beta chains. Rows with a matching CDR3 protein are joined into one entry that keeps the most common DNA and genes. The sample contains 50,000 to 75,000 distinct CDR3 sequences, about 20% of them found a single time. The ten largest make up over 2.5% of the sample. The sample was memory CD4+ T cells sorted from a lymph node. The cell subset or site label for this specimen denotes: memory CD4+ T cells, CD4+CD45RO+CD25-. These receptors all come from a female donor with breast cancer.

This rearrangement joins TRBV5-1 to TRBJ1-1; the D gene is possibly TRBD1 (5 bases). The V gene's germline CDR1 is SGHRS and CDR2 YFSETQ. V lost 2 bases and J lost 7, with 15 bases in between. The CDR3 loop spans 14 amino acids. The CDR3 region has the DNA TGCGCCAGCAGCTTTGACAGCTCCAACGTTGAAGCTTTCTTT. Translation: CASSFDSSNVEAFF. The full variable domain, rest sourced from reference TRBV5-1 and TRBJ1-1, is KAGVTQTPRYLIKTRGQQVTLSCSPISGHRSVSWYQQTPGQGLQFLFEYFSETQRNKGNFPGRFSGRQFSNSRSEMNVSTLELGDSALYLCASSFDSSNVEAFFGQGTRLTVV.

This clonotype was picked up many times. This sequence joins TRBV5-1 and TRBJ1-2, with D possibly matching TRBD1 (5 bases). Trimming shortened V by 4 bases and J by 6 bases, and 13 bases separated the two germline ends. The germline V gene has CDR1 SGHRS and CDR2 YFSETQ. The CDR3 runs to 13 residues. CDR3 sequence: CASSAKGPDGYTF. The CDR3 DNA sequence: TGCGCCAGCAGCGCTAAGGGACCAGATGGCTACACCTTC.

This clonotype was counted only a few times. In DNA, the CDR3 is TGTGCCAGCAGCTTAGCAGAGGGAGCGTCTGAGACCCAGTACTTC. Amino acids: CASSLAEGASETQYF. The V gene is TRBV7-6, the J gene TRBJ2-5, with D possibly matching TRBD2 (5 bases). Trimming removed 0 bases from V and 5 bases from J, with 13 bases in between. The CDR3 is made up of 15 amino acids. Per germline, CDR1 SGHVS and CDR2 FNYEAQ.

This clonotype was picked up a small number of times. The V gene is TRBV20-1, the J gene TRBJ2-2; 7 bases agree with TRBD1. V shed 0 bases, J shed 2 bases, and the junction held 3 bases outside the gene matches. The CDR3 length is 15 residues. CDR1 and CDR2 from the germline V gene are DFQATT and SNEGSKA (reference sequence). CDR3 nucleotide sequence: TGCAGTGCTAGAGATTCAGGGGGTAACACCGGGGAGCTGTTTTTT. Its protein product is CSARDSGGNTGELFF.

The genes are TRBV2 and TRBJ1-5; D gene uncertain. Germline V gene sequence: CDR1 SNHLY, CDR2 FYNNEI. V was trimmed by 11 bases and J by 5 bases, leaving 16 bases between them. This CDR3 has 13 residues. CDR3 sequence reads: CACSEIRDQPQHF. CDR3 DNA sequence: TGTGCCTGCTCAGAAATCCGGGATCAGCCCCAGCATTTT.

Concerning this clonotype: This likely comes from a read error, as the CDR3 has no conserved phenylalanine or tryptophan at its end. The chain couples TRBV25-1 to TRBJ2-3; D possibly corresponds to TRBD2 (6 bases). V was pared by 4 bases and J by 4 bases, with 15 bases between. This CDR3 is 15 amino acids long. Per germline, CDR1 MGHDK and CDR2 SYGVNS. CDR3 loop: CASSAGVPSADTQYL. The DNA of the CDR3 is TGTGCCAGCAGTGCAGGAGTCCCTAGCGCAGATACGCAGTATTTA.

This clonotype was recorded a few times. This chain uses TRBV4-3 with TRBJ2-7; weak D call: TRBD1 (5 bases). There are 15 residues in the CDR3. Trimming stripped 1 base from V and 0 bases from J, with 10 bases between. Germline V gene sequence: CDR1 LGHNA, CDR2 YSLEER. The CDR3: CASSQVPGNSYEQYF. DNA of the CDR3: TGCGCCAGCAGCCAAGTTCCAGGGAACTCCTACGAGCAGTACTTC.

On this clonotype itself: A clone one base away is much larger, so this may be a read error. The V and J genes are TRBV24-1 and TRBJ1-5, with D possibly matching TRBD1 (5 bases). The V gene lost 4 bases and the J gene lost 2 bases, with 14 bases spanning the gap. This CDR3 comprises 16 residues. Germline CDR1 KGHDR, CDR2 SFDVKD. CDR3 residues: CATSERARDGNQPQHF. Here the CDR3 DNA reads TGTGCCACCAGTGAAAGGGCCAGGGATGGCAATCAGCCCCAGCATTTT.

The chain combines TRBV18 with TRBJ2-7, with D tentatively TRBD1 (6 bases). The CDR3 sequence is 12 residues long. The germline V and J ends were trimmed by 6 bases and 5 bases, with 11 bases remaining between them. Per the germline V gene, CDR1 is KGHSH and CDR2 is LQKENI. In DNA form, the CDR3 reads TGTGCCAGCTCCGAGAACAGGGACGAGCAGTACTTC. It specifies CASSENRDEQYF.

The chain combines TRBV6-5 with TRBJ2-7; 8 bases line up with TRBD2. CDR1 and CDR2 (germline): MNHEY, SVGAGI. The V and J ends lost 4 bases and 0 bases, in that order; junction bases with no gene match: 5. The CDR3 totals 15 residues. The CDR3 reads CASSSPAGVSYEQYF. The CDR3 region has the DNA TGTGCCAGCAGTTCACCAGCGGGAGTCTCCTACGAGCAGTACTTC.

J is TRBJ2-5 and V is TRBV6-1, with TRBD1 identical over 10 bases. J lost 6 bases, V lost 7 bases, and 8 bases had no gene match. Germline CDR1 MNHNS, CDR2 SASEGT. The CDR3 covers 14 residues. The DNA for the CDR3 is TGTGCCAGCATTAGGGACAGGGGTTTAAAGACCCAGTACTTC. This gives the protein CASIRDRGLKTQYF.

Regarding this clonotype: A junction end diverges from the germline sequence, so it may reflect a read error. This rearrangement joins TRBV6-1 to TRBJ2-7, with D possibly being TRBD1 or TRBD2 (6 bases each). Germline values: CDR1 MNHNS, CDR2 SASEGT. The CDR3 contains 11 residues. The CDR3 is CAISEGEVRYF. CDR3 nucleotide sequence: TGTGCCATCAGTGAGGGGGAGGTAAGGTACTTC.

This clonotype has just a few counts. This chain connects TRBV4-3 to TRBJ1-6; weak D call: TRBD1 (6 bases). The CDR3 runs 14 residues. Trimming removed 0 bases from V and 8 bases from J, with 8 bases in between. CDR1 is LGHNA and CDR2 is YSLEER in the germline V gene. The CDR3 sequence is CASSQETGYSPLHF. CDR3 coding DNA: TGCGCCAGCAGCCAAGAGACAGGATATTCACCCCTCCACTTT.

This chain's CDR3 is CASSLSARGAEDTQYF. CDR3 in DNA: TGTGCCAGCAGCTTAAGCGCACGGGGGGCAGAGGATACGCAGTATTTT. The V gene is TRBV7-3, the J gene TRBJ2-3; perhaps TRBD2 as D (7 bases). Germline V CDR1 and CDR2: SGHTA, FQGTGA. There are 16 residues in the CDR3. V was shortened by 1 base and J by 6 bases, with 17 bases between the two germline ends. The full variable domain, rest sourced from reference TRBV7-3 and TRBJ2-3, is GAGVSQTPSNKVTEKGKYVELRCDPISGHTALYWYRQSLGQGPEFLIYFQGTGAADDSGLPNDRFFAVRPEGSVSTLKIQRTERGDSAVYLCASSLSARGAEDTQYFGPGTRLTVL.

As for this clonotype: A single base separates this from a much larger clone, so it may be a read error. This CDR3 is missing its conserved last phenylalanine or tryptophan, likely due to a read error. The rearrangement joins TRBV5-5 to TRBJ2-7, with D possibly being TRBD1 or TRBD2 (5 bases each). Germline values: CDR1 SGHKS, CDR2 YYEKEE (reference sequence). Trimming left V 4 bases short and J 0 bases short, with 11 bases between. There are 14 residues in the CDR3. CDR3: CASSEGRSSYEQYI. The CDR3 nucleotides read TGTGCCAGCAGCGAGGGACGGTCCTCCTACGAGCAGTACATC.

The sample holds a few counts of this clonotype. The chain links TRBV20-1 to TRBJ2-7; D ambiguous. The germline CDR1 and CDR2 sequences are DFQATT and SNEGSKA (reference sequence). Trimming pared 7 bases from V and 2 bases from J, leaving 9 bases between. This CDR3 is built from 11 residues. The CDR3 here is CSGGETYEQYF. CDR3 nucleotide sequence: TGCAGTGGCGGCGAAACCTACGAGCAGTACTTC.

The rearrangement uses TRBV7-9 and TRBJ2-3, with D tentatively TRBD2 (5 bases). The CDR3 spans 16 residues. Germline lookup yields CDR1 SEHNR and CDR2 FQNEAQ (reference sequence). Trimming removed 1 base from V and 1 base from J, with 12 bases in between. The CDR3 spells CASSLERRYGTDTQYF. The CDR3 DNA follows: TGTGCCAGCAGCTTAGAAAGGAGGTATGGCACAGATACGCAGTATTTT.

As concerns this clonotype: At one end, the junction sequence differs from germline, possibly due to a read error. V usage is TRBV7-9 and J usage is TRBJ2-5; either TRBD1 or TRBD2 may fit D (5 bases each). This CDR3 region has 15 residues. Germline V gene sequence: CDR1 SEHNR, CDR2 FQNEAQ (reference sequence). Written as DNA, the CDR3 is TGTGCCGGCAGCTTAGGCCAGGGACGGCAAGAGACCCAGTACTTC. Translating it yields CAGSLGQGRQETQYF.